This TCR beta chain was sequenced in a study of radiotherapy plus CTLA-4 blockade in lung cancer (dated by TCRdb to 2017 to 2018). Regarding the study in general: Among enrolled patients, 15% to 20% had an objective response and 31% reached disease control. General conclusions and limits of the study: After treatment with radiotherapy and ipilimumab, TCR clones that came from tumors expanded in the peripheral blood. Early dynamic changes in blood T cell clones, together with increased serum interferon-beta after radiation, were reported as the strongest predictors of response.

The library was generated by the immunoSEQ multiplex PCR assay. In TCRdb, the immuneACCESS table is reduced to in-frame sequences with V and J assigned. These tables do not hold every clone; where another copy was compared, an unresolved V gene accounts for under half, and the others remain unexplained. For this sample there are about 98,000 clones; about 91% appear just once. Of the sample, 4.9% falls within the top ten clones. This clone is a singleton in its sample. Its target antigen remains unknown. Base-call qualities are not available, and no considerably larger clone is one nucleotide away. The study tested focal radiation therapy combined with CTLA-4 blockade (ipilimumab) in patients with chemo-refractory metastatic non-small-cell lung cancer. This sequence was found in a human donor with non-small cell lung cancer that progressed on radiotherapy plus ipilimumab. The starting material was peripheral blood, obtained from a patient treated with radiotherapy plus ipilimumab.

The nucleotide sequence reads TGCGCCAGCAGCCGAGGTAGCGGGAAGGACAATGAGCAGTTCTTC. Its protein is CASSRGSGKDNEQFF. The chain is encoded by TRBV5-1 joined to TRBJ2-1; TRBD2 aligns with 8 central bases. The cysteine opens and the phenylalanine closes a CDR3 of 15 amino acids. Only the CDR3 portion is preserved as DNA: 45 bases, with reading frame beginning at the first base. From a lookup of the germline V gene, CDR1 and CDR2 are SGHRS and YFSETQ. For this chain, trimming is 4 bases at the V end and 5 bases at the J end, and the number of junction bases without a gene match is 8.